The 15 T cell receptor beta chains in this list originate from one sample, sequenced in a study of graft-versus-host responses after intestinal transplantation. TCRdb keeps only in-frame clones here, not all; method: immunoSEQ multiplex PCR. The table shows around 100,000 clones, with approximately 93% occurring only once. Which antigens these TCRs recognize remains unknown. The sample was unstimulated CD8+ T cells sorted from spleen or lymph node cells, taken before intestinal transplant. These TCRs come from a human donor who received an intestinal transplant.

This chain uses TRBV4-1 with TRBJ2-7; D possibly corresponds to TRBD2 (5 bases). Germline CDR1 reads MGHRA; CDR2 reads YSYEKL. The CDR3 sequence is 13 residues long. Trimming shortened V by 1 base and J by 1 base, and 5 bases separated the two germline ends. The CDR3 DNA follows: TGCGCCAGCAGCCAAGCGGGGTCCTACGAGCAGTACTTC. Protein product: CASSQAGSYEQYF.

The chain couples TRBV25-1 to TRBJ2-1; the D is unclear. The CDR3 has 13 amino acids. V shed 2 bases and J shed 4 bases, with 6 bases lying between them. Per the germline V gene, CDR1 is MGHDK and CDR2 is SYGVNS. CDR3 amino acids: CASSEGSYNEQFF. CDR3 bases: TGTGCCAGCAGTGAAGGAAGTTACAATGAGCAGTTCTTC.

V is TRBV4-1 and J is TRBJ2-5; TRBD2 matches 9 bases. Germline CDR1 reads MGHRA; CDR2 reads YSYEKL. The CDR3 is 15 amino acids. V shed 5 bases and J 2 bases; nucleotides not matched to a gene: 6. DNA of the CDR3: TGCGCCAGCAGCTTGACTAGCGGACCGCAAGAGACCCAGTACTTC. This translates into CASSLTSGPQETQYF.

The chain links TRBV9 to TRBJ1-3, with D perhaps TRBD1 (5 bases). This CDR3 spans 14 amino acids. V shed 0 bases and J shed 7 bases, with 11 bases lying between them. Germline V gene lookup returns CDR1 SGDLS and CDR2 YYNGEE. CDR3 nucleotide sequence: TGTGCCAGCAGCGTAGGTGGGGGTAGGAACACCATATATTTT. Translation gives CASSVGGGRNTIYF.

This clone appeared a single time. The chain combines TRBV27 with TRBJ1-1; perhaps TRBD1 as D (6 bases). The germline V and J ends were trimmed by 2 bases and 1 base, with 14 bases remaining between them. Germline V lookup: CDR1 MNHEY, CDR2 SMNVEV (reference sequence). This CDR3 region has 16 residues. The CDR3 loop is CASSLAGAAGNTEAFF. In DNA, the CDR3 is TGTGCCAGCAGTTTAGCGGGGGCCGCGGGGAACACTGAAGCTTTCTTT.

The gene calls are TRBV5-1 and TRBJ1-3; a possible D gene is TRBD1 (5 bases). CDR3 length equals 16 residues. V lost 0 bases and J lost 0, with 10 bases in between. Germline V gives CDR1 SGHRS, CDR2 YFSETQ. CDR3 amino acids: CASSLASGGSGNTIYF. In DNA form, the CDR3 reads TGCGCCAGCAGCTTGGCCTCCGGGGGCTCTGGAAACACCATATATTTT.

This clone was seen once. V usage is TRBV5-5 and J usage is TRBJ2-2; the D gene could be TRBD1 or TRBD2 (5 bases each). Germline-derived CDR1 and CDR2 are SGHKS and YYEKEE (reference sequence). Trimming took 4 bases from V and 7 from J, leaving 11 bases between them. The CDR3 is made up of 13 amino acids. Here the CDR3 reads CASSPLRGGELFF. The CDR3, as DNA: TGTGCCAGCAGCCCTTTGAGGGGCGGGGAGCTGTTTTTT.

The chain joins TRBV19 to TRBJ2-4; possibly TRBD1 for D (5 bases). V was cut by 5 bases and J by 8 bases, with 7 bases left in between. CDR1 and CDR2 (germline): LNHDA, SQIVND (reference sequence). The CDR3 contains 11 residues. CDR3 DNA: TGTGCCAGTAGTTGGGGCCACATTCAGTACTTC. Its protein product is CASSWGHIQYF.

The CDR3 sequence: CASSLLGGGHDEQYF. CDR3 sequence (DNA): TGTGCCAGCAGCTTATTGGGGGGGGGCCATGACGAGCAGTACTTC. This chain links TRBV7-6 with TRBJ2-7; D is perhaps TRBD2 (7 bases). The CDR3 is 15 amino acids. CDR1 is SGHVS, CDR2 FNYEAQ, per germline. V was pared by 2 bases and J by 5 bases, with 16 bases between.

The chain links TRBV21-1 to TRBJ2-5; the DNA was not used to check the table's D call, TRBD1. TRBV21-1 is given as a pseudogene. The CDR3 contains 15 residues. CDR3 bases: TGTGCCAGCAGCAGGCCCGGGACACTGGAAGAGACCCAGTACTTC. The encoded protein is CASSRPGTLEETQYF.

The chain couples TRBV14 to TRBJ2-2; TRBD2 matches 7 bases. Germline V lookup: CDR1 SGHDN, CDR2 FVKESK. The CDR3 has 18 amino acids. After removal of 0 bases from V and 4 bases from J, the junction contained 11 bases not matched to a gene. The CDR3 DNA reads TGTGCCAGCAGCCAAGATCCAGCGGGGACGTTGAGCACCGGGGAGCTGTTTTTT. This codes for CASSQDPAGTLSTGELFF.

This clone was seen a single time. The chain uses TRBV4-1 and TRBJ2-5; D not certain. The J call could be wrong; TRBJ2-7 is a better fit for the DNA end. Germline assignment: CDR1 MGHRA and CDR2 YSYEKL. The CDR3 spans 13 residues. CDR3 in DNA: TGCGCCAGCAGCCAAGGTAACAGCCGCGAGCAGTACTTC. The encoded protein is CASSQGNSREQYF.

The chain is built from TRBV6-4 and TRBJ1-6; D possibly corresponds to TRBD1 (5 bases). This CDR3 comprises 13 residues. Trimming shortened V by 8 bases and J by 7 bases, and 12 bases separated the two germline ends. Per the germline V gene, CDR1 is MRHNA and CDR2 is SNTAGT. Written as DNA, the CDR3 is TGTGCCAGCGGACCGGGACCCAATTCACCCCTCCACTTT. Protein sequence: CASGPGPNSPLHF.

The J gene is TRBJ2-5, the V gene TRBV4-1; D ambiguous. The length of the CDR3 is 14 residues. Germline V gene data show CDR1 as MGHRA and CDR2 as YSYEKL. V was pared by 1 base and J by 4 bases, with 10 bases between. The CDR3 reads CASSQVGRSETQYF. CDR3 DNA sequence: TGCGCCAGCAGCCAAGTAGGCAGGTCAGAGACCCAGTACTTC.

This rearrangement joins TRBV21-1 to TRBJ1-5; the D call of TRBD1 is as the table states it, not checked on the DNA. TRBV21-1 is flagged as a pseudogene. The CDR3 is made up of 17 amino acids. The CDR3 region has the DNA TGTGCCAGCAGCAAAGGGAGGACGGGACAGGTGAAACAGCCCCAGCATTTT. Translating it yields CASSKGRTGQVKQPQHF.